The source of this T cell receptor (beta chain) is a study of blood T cell repertoires in COVID-19. Study-wide background: The United States, Italy and Spain were the sources of the acute and convalescent COVID-19 samples.

Trimming shortened V by 6 bases and J by 6 bases, and 14 bases separated the two germline ends. Germline CDR1 and CDR2: MNHEY and SMNVEV (reference sequence). This CDR3 region has 13 residues. Per the authors' pipeline: From reference gene primer amplification, estimates of nucleated cell counts were derived. Profiling relied on immunoSEQ multiplex PCR, and the TCRdb table lists in-frame clones only, not all of them. That table furnishes V, J and clone size, whereas the DNA furnished D and trimming. The repertoire includes roughly 250,000 clones, 86% of them detected once, and around 9.5% sits in the top ten.

This receptor was obtained from a man aged 40-55 years who had recovered from COVID-19. The V call is TRBV27, the J call TRBJ1-2; D unresolved. The sequenced sample was peripheral blood. The CDR3 spells CASSPGTSHGYTF. Written as DNA, the CDR3 is TGTGCCAGCAGCCCAGGCACATCGCATGGCTACACCTTC.